A single sample gave rise to the 28 T cell receptor beta chains below, sequenced in a study of T cell repertoires in cytomegalovirus infection. TCRdb called the reads again in MiXCR, with one record for every CDR3 protein. The sample comprises fewer than 700,000 distinct CDR3 sequences, roughly a quarter of which are singletons, and 8% rests with the top ten. Sequencing was done on a sample of CD8+ T cells from PBMCs. These receptors originate from a human donor in good health (CMV status not recorded). Some clones in this sample may be carry-over from other donors' samples.

The rearrangement uses TRBV19 and TRBJ1-5; D remains ambiguous. Germline values: CDR1 LNHDA, CDR2 SQIVND (reference sequence). V lost 3 bases, J lost 2 bases, and 17 bases lay in between. This CDR3 comprises 17 residues. CDR3 in amino acids: CASSMDASDPGNQPQHF. The CDR3 region has the DNA TGTGCCAGTAGTATGGACGCCAGTGACCCGGGCAATCAGCCCCAGCATTTT.

This clonotype was seen ten or more times. The V call is TRBV7-9, the J call TRBJ2-3; D is unresolved. V lost 5 bases to trimming and J lost 6 bases, with 9 bases between them. Looked up from germline, CDR1 is SEHNR and CDR2 is FQNEAQ (reference sequence). This CDR3 spans 12 amino acids. CDR3 coding DNA: TGTGCCAGCAGCCCTTCTGGGGATACGCAGTATTTT. Amino acid sequence: CASSPSGDTQYF.

This clonotype showed up many times. J is TRBJ2-1 and V is TRBV7-2; D ambiguous. CDR1 and CDR2 (germline): SGHTA, FQGNSA. V was trimmed by 4 bases and J by 4 bases, leaving 8 bases between them. The length of the CDR3 is 13 residues. CDR3 protein: CASSSDRYNEQFF. The CDR3 region has the DNA TGTGCCAGCAGCTCGGACCGTTACAATGAGCAGTTCTTC.

On this clonotype: A clone one base away is much larger, so this may be a read error. The chain uses TRBV7-8 and TRBJ2-2, with 7 bases lining up with TRBD2. The CDR3 is 18 amino acids. Germline V gene lookup returns CDR1 SGHVS and CDR2 FQNEAQ. V trimming: 2 bases; J trimming: 2 bases; junction bases outside the gene matches: 11. The chain's CDR3 is CASSLLRDYIVNTGELFF. CDR3 nucleotide sequence: TGTGCCAGCAGCTTACTGAGGGACTACATCGTTAACACCGGGGAGCTGTTTTTT.

V is TRBV6-2 or TRBV6-3 and J is TRBJ2-6, with 9 nucleotides matching TRBD2. This CDR3 has 17 residues. Per the germline V gene, CDR1 is MNHEY and CDR2 is SVGEGT. Trimming removed 7 bases from V and 9 bases from J; junction bases left unmatched: 16. The CDR3 is CASTLLSAGGPFNVLTF. The CDR3 nucleotides are TGTGCCAGCACACTCCTAAGTGCGGGGGGGCCGTTCAACGTCCTGACTTTC.

In this sample, this clonotype turned up a few times. The chain couples TRBV11-3 to TRBJ2-7; D could derive from TRBD1 or TRBD2 (5 bases each). CDR1 is SGHNT and CDR2 is YENEEA in the germline V gene. The CDR3 totals 16 residues. The V and J ends lost 5 bases and 7 bases respectively, with 24 bases between them. The CDR3 reads CASSNGSRDQTGEQYF. CDR3 sequence (DNA): TGTGCCAGCAGCAACGGATCGAGGGACCAAACGGGGGAGCAGTACTTC.

The table lists this clonotype with a few counts. V gene TRBV6-2 or TRBV6-3 combines with J gene TRBJ2-7, with D unresolved. The CDR3 runs 14 residues. Trimming removed 0 bases from V and 9 bases from J, with 15 bases in between. From germline, CDR1 is MNHEY and CDR2 SVGEGT. CDR3 in amino acids: CASSYSARSLGQYV. In DNA, the CDR3 is TGTGCCAGCAGTTACTCTGCCAGGTCTCTTGGGCAGTACGTC.

The chain recombines TRBV28 with TRBJ1-6, with 7 bases aligning to TRBD1. The junction had 11 bases not matched to a gene; V was cut back by 5 bases and J by 7 bases. The CDR3 is 16 residues long. CDR1 is MDHEN, CDR2 SYDVKM, per germline. CDR3 sequence: CASSVLGTVLNSPLHF. CDR3 coding DNA: TGTGCCAGCAGTGTGCTCGGGACAGTTTTAAATTCACCCCTCCACTTT.

This clonotype was counted many times. This chain uses TRBV7-6 with TRBJ1-2, with D hard to call. There are 15 residues in the CDR3. V dropped 5 bases and J dropped 4 bases, with 17 bases sitting between them. Per germline, CDR1 SGHVS and CDR2 FNYEAQ. The CDR3 spells CASSPTAEDGYGYTF. For the CDR3, the DNA is TGTGCCAGCAGCCCAACGGCGGAGGACGGCTATGGCTACACCTTC.

Worth noting for this clonotype: No conserved phenylalanine or tryptophan is present at the end of the CDR3, so a read error is the likely explanation. This chain uses TRBV12-5 with TRBJ2-1, with 10 bases fitting TRBD2. CDR1 LGHNT and CDR2 FRNRAP come from the germline V gene. V was pared by 3 bases and J by 0 bases, with 8 bases of the junction left unmatched. The CDR3 contains 18 residues. CDR3 in DNA: TGTGCTAGTGGTTTCAGGCTAGCGGGGGCTAACTCCTACAATGAGCAGTTCTTG. As protein: CASGFRLAGANSYNEQFL.

This clonotype was counted a single time. The chain couples TRBV5-1 to TRBJ1-6; D not resolved. The V gene lost 1 base and the J gene lost 5 bases, with 13 bases spanning the gap. The germline gives CDR1 SGHRS, CDR2 YFSETQ. The CDR3 is made up of 16 amino acids. CDR3 residues: CASSLKRAANNSPLHF. DNA for the CDR3: TGCGCCAGCAGCTTGAAAAGGGCAGCTAATAATTCACCCCTCCACTTT.

In the case of this clonotype: A read error may account for a junction end that differs from germline. The CDR3 is CANSLGLEGVASGNTIYF. The DNA of the CDR3 is TGTGCCAACAGTTTAGGGTTGGAGGGGGTCGCCTCTGGAAACACCATATATTTT. The chain uses TRBV28 and TRBJ1-3, with D perhaps TRBD1 (6 bases). This CDR3 has 18 residues. The germline V gene encodes CDR1 MDHEN and CDR2 SYDVKM. The full variable domain, with the rest looked up from reference TRBV28 and TRBJ1-3, is DVKVTQSSRYLVKRTGEKVFLECVQDMDHENMFWYRQDPGLGLRLIYFSYDVKMKEKGDIPEGYSVSREKKERFSLILESASTNQTSMYLCANSLGLEGVASGNTIYFGEGSWLTVV.

This clonotype came up many times. V and J are TRBV28 and TRBJ1-1; possible D gene TRBD1, 5 bases. In germline, CDR1 is MDHEN, CDR2 SYDVKM. The CDR3 is 14 amino acids. V was clipped by 6 bases and J by 2 bases, with 13 bases between them. DNA for the CDR3: TGTGCCAGCAGCTTACGGGGCCTCAACACTGAAGCTTTCTTT. It specifies CASSLRGLNTEAFF.

The chain's CDR3 is CASRDQDPFGNEQFF. The DNA for the CDR3 is TGTGCCAGCAGAGATCAGGACCCTTTTGGCAATGAGCAGTTCTTC. The J gene is TRBJ2-1, the V gene TRBV12-3 or TRBV12-4; D ambiguous. Trimming stripped 6 bases from V and 6 bases from J, with 18 bases between. This CDR3 comprises 15 residues.

This clonotype was detected ten times or more. The V call is TRBV28, the J call TRBJ1-1; possibly TRBD1 for D (5 bases). The CDR3 consists of 16 residues. The V end was cut by 4 bases, the J end by 0 bases, with 15 bases between. Germline CDR1 reads MDHEN; CDR2 reads SYDVKM. CDR3 nucleotide sequence: TGTGCCAGCAGTTGGGGGGGTGGGTCGGTGAACACTGAAGCTTTCTTT. This translates into CASSWGGGSVNTEAFF.

This clonotype was recorded at least ten times. The chain links TRBV19 to TRBJ1-1; D possibly corresponds to TRBD1 (5 bases). The germline V and J ends were trimmed by 4 bases and 3 bases, with 18 bases remaining between them. CDR3 length: 16 residues. Germline values: CDR1 LNHDA, CDR2 SQIVND (reference sequence). The CDR3 sequence: CASSTGRGGEDTEAFF. The CDR3, as DNA: TGTGCCAGTAGTACCGGAAGGGGAGGTGAGGACACTGAAGCTTTCTTT.

This clonotype was picked up a small number of times. The chain carries TRBV7-9 and TRBJ1-2, with 8 nucleotides matching TRBD1. CDR3 length: 13 residues. Germline CDR1 is SEHNR and CDR2 is FQNEAQ (reference sequence). Unmatched junction bases numbered 6, after V lost 4 bases and J lost 8 bases. The CDR3 DNA sequence: TGTGCCAGCAGCTCTCAGGGGGCGCGGGGCTACACCTTC. This encodes CASSSQGARGYTF.

J is TRBJ2-7 and V is TRBV28; 11 bases agree with TRBD1. Germline V gene sequence: CDR1 MDHEN, CDR2 SYDVKM. V was pared by 6 bases and J by 6 bases, with 13 bases of the junction left unmatched. The CDR3 spans 16 residues. DNA for the CDR3: TGTGCCAGCAGCTTGAGGGGAGGACAGGGGGCTGGCGAGCAGTACGTC. The encoded protein is CASSLRGGQGAGEQYV.

The chain carries TRBV5-6 and TRBJ2-5; D ambiguous. Trimming cost V 6 bases and J 2 bases, with 11 bases left between them. There are 13 residues in the CDR3. Germline loops: CDR1 SGHDT, CDR2 YYEEEE. The CDR3 here is CASNRGRQETQYF. CDR3 nucleotide sequence: TGTGCCAGCAACCGCGGACGGCAAGAGACCCAGTACTTC.

This clonotype was found many times. The chain links TRBV5-1 to TRBJ1-1; a weak D match, TRBD1 (5 bases). Trimming removed 3 bases from V and 7 bases from J, with 22 bases in between. Per germline, CDR1 SGHRS and CDR2 YFSETQ. The CDR3 is 16 amino acids. The CDR3 loop is CASSSRTGTEVVEAFF. In DNA form, the CDR3 reads TGCGCCAGCAGCTCTAGGACCGGGACCGAGGTGGTTGAAGCTTTCTTT.

At least ten counts were recorded for this clonotype. This chain connects TRBV12-3 or TRBV12-4 to TRBJ1-3; D gene uncertain. Trimming cost V 6 bases and J 7 bases, with 19 bases left between them. The length of the CDR3 is 15 residues. The CDR3 region is CASRDDDIVGNTIYF. In DNA, the CDR3 is TGTGCCAGCAGGGACGACGATATAGTAGGGAACACCATATATTTT.

The chain carries TRBV7-8 and TRBJ2-3, with D possibly called TRBD1 or TRBD2 (6 bases each). Trimming took 2 bases from V and 2 from J, leaving 11 bases between them. Per the germline V gene, CDR1 is SGHVS and CDR2 is FQNEAQ. The CDR3 spans 15 residues. The CDR3 coding sequence is TGTGCCAGCAGCTTACTGAGGGGGGCCACAGATACGCAGTATTTT. It encodes CASSLLRGATDTQYF.

With regard to this clonotype: The junction differs from germline at one of its ends, possibly a read error. The chain joins TRBV28 to TRBJ2-3, with D perhaps matching TRBD1 (5 bases). The CDR3 has 14 amino acids. CDR1 MDHEN and CDR2 SYDVKM come from the germline V gene. The CDR3 coding sequence is TGTACCAGCAGTCCTGGACAAAGCACAGATACGCAGTATTTT. Translation gives CTSSPGQSTDTQYF.

This clonotype appeared a few times. The chain joins TRBV2 to TRBJ2-2; 11 bases match TRBD1. The CDR3 contains 15 residues. CDR1 is SNHLY and CDR2 is FYNNEI in the germline V gene. The ends lost 6 bases at V and 5 bases at J; junction bases unmatched: 5. This CDR3 reads CASRKDRGRTGELFF. CDR3 bases: TGTGCCAGCAGAAAGGACAGGGGGCGAACCGGGGAGCTGTTTTTT.

In its sample, this clonotype was seen a few times. This sequence joins TRBV15 and TRBJ2-2; TRBD2 matches at 8 bases. The CDR3 has 16 residues. J lost 7 bases, V lost 0 bases, and 7 bases had no gene match. Germline CDR1 is LNHNV and CDR2 is YYDKDF (reference sequence). The DNA of the CDR3 is TGTGCCACCAGCAGAGATCGGGGGGGAGTCGACGGGGAGCTGTTTTTT. This gives the protein CATSRDRGGVDGELFF.

This clonotype has only one observation. This may come from a read error, since a much larger clone is one base off. The V call is TRBV7-8, the J call TRBJ2-7; 8 bases agree with TRBD2. Germline values: CDR1 SGHVS, CDR2 FQNEAQ. The length of the CDR3 is 15 residues. CDR3 nucleotides: TGTGCCAACAGCTTCGAAGCGGGGGCGTCCTACGAGCAGTACGTC. Translated: CANSFEAGASYEQYV.

The chain carries TRBV5-1 and TRBJ1-6; the D is unclear. Looked up from germline, CDR1 is SGHRS and CDR2 is YFSETQ. V shed 4 bases and J shed 4 bases, with 15 bases lying between them. This CDR3 has 16 amino acids. The CDR3 DNA sequence: TGCGCCAGCAGCCACCCCGGACGGGATTATAATTCACCCCTCCACTTT. Its protein is CASSHPGRDYNSPLHF.

This clonotype was observed many times. This rearrangement joins TRBV7-6 to TRBJ2-7; D is possibly TRBD1 (6 bases). Trimming took off 0 bases at V and 3 bases at J, with 9 bases between the two ends. This CDR3 region has 14 residues. Germline lookup yields CDR1 SGHVS and CDR2 FNYEAQ. The CDR3 sequence: CASSLAPDSYEQYV. The CDR3 DNA reads as TGTGCCAGCAGCTTAGCCCCGGACAGCTACGAGCAGTACGTC.